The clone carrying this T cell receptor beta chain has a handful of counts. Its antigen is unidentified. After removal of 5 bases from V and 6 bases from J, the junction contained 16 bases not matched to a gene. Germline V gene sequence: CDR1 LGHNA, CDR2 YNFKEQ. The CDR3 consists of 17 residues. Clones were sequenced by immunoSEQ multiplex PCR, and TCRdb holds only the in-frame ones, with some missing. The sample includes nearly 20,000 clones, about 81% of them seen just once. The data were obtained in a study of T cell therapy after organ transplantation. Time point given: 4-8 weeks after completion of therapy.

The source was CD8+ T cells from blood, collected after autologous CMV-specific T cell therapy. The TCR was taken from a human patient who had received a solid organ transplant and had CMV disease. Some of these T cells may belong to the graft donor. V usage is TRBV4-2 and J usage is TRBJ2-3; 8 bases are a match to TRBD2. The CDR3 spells CASSVQGLAGGSDTQYF. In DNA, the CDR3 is TGTGCCAGCAGCGTCCAAGGATTGGCGGGAGGTTCGGATACGCAGTATTTT.